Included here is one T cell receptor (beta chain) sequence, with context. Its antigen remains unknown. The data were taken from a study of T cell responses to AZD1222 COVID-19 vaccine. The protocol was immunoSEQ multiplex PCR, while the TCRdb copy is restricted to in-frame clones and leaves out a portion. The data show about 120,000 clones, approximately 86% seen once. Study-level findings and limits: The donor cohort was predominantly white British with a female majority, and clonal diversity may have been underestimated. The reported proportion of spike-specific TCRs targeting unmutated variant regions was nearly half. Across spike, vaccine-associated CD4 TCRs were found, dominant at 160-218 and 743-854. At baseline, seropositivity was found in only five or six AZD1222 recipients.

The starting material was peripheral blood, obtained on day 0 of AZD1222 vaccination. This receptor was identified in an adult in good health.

This CDR3 is CASTPAASGANVLTF. DNA for the CDR3: TGTGCCAGCACCCCCGCGGCCTCTGGGGCCAACGTCCTGACTTTC. V and J are TRBV6-2 or TRBV6-3 and TRBJ2-6; D ambiguous. V lost 7 bases to trimming and J lost 0 bases, with 10 bases between them. Germline CDR1 reads MNHEY; CDR2 reads SVGEGT. This CDR3 comprises 15 residues.